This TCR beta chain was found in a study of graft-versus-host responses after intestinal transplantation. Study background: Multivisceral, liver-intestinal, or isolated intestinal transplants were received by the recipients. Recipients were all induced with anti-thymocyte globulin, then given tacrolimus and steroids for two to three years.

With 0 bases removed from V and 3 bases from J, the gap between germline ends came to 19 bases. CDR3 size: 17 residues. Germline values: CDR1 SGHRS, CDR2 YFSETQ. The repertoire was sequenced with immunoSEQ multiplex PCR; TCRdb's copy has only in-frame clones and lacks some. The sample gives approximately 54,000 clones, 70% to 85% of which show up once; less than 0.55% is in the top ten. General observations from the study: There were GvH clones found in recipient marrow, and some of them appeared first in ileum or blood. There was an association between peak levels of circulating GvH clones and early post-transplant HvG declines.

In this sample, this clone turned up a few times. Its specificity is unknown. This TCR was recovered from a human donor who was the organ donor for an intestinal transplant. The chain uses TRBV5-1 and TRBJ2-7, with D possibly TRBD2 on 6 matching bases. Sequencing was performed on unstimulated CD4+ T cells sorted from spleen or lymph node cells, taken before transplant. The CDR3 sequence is CASSLGSGTYIDYEQYF. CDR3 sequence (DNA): TGCGCCAGCAGCTTGGGTAGCGGAACCTATATCGACTACGAGCAGTACTTC.